Only one count was recorded for the clone carrying this T cell receptor (beta chain). Germline lookup yields CDR1 SGDLS and CDR2 YYNGEE. CDR3 length: 16 residues. Between the trimmed V and J ends, which lost 0 bases and 2 bases, there was a span of 12 bases. Researchers defined stable Graves' hyperthyroidism as no ophthalmopathy progression within 18 months. Each 10 ml fresh peripheral blood draw supplied the PBMCs. The sample comes from a study of T cells in Graves' hyperthyroidism and ophthalmopathy. Turning to the study itself: Blood was drawn when the patient was first diagnosed and still untreated.

RNA transcripts were the template for amplifying TCR beta CDR3 regions. A first-round RT-PCR of the TCR CDR3 used the HTBI primer set. TCRdb processed the multiplex PCR reads anew with MiXCR; each CDR3 protein has one entry. Of more than 500,000 distinct CDR3 sequences in the sample, 15% to 20% were seen once. The chain uses TRBV9 and TRBJ2-4, with D perhaps matching TRBD1 (5 bases). Material: blood. The clonotype comes from a woman aged 30 to 39 with Graves' hyperthyroidism. Written as DNA, the CDR3 is TGTGCCAGCAGCGTAGGACAGTCATTCTCCAAAAACATTCAGTACTTC. It translates to CASSVGQSFSKNIQYF.